This paragraph covers one T cell receptor (beta chain) sequence. Its antigen is not known. This may stem from a read error, because a much larger clone lies one nucleotide away. There were TCR beta CDR3 regions amplified from RNA transcripts. The HTBI primer set was used in a first-round RT-PCR of the TCR CDR3. One entry per CDR3 protein, called by TCRdb with MiXCR from the multiplex PCR reads. The table has fewer than 700,000 distinct CDR3 sequences, around 15% seen once. This sample is drawn from a study of T cells in Graves' hyperthyroidism and ophthalmopathy. About the study: Peripheral blood samples were taken at initial diagnosis, prior to any treatment.

General study results and limits: Among thyroid clonotypes expanded above 0.001, most also appeared in blood. Ophthalmopathy was separated from stable hyperthyroidism by a 13 V-J model.

Exclusion of a patient resulted from uncontrolled infection, other autoimmune disease, pregnancy or lactation. The CDR3 has 17 residues. With 6 bases removed from V and 1 base from J, the gap between germline ends came to 21 bases. The sequence was obtained from a woman aged 25 to 39 with Graves' hyperthyroidism. The rearrangement joins TRBV12-3 or TRBV12-4 to TRBJ1-1; possibly TRBD1 for D (5 bases). Sequencing was carried out using blood. DNA for the CDR3: TGTGCCAGCAGACCGTCGGGTGGGGGGGGGAGGAACACTGAAGCTTTCTTT. It yields the protein CASRPSGGGGRNTEAFF.